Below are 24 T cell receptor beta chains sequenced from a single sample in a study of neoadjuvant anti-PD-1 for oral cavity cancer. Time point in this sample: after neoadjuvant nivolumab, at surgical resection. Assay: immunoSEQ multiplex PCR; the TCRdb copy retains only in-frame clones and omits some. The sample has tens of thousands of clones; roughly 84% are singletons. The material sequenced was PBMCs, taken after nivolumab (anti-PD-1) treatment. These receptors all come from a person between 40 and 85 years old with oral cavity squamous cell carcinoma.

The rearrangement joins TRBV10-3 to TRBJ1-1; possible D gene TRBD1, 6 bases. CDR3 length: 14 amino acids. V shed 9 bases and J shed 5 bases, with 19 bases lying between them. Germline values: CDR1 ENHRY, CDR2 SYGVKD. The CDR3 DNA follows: TGTGCCATTGCACCCCTACAGGGCTGGACTGAAGCTTTCTTT. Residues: CAIAPLQGWTEAFF.

CDR3 residues: CASSFAGANTGELFF. CDR3 in DNA: TGTGCCAGCAGTTTCGCGGGAGCGAACACCGGGGAGCTGTTTTTT. The chain links TRBV27 to TRBJ2-2; 7 nucleotides agree with TRBD2. The germline V gene has CDR1 MNHEY and CDR2 SMNVEV (reference sequence). V trimming: 3 bases; J trimming: 0 bases; junction bases outside the gene matches: 1. This CDR3 has 15 residues.

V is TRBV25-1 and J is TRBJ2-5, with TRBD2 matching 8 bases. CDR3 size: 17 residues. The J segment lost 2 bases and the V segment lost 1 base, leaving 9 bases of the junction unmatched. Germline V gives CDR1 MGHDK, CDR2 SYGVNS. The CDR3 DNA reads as TGTGCCAGCAGTGAATTCATGTCGGTAGCGGGACAAGAGACCCAGTACTTC. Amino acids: CASSEFMSVAGQETQYF.

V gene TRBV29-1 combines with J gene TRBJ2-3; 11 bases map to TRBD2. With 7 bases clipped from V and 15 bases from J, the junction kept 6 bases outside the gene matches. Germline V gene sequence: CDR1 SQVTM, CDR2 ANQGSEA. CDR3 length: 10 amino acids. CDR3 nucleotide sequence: TGCAGCGCCTTAGCGGGAGGGTTTTATTTT. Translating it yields CSALAGGFYF.

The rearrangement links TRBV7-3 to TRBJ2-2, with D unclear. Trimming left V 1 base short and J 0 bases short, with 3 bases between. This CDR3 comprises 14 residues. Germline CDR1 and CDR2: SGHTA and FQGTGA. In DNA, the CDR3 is TGTGCCAGCAGCTTAAGTTCGAACACCGGGGAGCTGTTTTTT. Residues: CASSLSSNTGELFF.

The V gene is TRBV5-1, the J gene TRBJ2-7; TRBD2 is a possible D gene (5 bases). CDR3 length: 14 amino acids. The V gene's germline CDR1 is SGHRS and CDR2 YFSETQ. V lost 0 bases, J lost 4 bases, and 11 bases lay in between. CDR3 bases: TGCGCCAGCAGCTTGGGACTCGGGGAATACGAGCAGTACTTC. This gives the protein CASSLGLGEYEQYF.

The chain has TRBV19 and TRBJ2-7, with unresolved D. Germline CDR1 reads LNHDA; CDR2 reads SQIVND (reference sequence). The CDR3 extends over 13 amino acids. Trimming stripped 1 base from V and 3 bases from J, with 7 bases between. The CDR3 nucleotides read TGTGCCAGTAGTATAGTGGCAGACTACGAGCAGTACTTC. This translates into CASSIVADYEQYF.

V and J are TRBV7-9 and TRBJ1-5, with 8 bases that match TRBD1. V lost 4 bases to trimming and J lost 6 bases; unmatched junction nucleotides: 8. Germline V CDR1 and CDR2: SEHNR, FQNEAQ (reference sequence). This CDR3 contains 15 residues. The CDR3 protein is CASSSQGAGGQPQHF. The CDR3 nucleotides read TGTGCCAGCAGCTCCCAGGGGGCTGGGGGTCAGCCCCAGCATTTT. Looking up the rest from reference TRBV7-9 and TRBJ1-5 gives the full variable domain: DTGVSQNPRHKITKRGQNVTFRCDPISEHNRLYWYRQTLGQGPEFLTYFQNEAQLEKSRLLSDRFSAERPKGSFSTLEIQRTEQGDSAMYLCASSSQGAGGQPQHFGDGTRLSIL.

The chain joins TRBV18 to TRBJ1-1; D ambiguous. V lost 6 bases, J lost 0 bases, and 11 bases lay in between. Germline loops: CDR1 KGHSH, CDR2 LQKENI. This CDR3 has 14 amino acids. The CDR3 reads CASSPRQVNTEAFF. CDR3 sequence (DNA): TGTGCCAGCTCTCCTCGCCAGGTGAACACTGAAGCTTTCTTT.

The CDR3 bases are TGTGCCAGCAGTGAGAGCGGGAGGGGCTACAATGAGCAGTTCTTC. Translating gives CASSESGRGYNEQFF. J is TRBJ2-1 and V is TRBV2, with TRBD2 matching over 10 bases. The CDR3 has 15 amino acids. Trimming at V came to 3 bases and at J to 3 bases, leaving 2 bases not matched to a gene. The germline CDR1 and CDR2 sequences are SNHLY and FYNNEI.

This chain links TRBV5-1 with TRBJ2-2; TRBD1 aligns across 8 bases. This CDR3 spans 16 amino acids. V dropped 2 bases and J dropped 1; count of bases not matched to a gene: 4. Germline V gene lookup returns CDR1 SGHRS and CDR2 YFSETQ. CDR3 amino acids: CASSFPTGVNTGELFF. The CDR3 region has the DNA TGCGCCAGCAGCTTCCCGACAGGGGTGAACACCGGGGAGCTGTTTTTT.

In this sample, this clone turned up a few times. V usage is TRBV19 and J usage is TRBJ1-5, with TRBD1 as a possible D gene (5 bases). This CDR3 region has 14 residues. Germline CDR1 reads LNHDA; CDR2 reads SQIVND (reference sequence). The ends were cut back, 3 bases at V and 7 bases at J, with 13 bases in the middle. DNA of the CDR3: TGTGCCAGTAGTATGCAGGGCCTGGGACAGCCCCAGCATTTT. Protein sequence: CASSMQGLGQPQHF. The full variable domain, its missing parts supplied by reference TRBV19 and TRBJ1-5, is DGGITQSPKYLFRKEGQNVTLSCEQNLNHDAMYWYRQDPGQGLRLIYYSQIVNDFQKGDIAEGYSVSREKKESFPLTVTSAQKNPTAFYLCASSMQGLGQPQHFGDGTRLSIL.

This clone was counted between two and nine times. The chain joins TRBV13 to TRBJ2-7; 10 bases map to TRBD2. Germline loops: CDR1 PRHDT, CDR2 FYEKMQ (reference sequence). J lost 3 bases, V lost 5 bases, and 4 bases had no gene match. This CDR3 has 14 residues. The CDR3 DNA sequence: TGTGCCAGCAGCAGCAGCGGGAGGGGCTACGAGCAGTACTTC. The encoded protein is CASSSSGRGYEQYF.

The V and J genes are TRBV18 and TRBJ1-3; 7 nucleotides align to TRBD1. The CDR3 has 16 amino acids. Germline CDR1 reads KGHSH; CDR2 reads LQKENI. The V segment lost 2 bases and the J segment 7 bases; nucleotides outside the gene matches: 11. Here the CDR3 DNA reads TGTGCCAGCTCACCAACCCGGGACAGAAATAAGAACACCATATATTTT. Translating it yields CASSPTRDRNKNTIYF.

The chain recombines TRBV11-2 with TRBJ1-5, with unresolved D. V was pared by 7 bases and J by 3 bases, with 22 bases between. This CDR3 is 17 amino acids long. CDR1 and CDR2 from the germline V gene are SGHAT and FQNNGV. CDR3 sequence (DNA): TGTGCCAGCACCCTTTTGCACATGTCGCCAGACAATCAGCCCCAGCATTTT. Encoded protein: CASTLLHMSPDNQPQHF.

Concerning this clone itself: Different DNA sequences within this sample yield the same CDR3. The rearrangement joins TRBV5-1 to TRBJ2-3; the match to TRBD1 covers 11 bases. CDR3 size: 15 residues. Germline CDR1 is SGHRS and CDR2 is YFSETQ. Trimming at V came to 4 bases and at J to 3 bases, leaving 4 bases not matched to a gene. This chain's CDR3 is CASSPRDRGTDTQYF. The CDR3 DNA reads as TGCGCCAGCAGCCCCCGGGACAGGGGGACAGATACGCAGTATTTT.

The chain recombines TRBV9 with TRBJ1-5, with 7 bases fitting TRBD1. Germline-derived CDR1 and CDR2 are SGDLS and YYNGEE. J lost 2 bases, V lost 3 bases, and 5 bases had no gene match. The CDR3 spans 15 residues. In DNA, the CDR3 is TGTGCCAGCAGCGCGACAGGGAACGGCAATCAGCCCCAGCATTTT. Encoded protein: CASSATGNGNQPQHF. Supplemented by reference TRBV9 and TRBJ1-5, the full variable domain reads DSGVTQTPKHLITATGQRVTLRCSPRSGDLSVYWYQQSLDQGLQFLIQYYNGEERAKGNILERFSAQQFPDLHSELNLSSLELGDSALYFCASSATGNGNQPQHFGDGTRLSIL.

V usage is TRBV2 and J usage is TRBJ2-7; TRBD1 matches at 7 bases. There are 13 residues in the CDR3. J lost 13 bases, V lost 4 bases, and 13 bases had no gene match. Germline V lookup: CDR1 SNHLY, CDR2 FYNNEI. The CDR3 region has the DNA TGTGCCAGCAGTGGGGAAGGGACAGTAAGCCCATACTTC. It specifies CASSGEGTVSPYF.

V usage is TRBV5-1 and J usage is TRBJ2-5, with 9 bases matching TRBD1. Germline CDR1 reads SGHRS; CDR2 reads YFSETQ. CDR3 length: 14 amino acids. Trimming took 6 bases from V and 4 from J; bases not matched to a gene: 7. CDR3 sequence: CASTTGGGRETQYF. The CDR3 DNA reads TGCGCCAGCACCACAGGGGGCGGTCGAGAGACCCAGTACTTC.

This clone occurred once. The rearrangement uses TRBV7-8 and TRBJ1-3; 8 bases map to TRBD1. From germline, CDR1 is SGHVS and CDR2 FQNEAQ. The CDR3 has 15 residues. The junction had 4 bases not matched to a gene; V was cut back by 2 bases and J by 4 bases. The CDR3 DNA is TGTGCCAGCAGCTTAACTCGGACAGGGGGAAACACCATATATTTT. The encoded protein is CASSLTRTGGNTIYF.

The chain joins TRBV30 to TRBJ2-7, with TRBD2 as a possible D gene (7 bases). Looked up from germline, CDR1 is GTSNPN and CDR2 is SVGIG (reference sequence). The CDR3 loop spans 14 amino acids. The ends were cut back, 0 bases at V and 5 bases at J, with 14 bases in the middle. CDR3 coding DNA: TGTGCCTGGAGTGTAGGGGGGGTTGTCGACGAGCAGTACTTC. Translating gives CAWSVGGVVDEQYF.

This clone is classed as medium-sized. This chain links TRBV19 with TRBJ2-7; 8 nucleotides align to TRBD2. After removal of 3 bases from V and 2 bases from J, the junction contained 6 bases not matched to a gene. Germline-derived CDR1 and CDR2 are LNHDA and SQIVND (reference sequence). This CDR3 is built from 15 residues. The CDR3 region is CASSIGERETYEQYF. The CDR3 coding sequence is TGTGCCAGTAGTATCGGTGAGCGGGAGACCTACGAGCAGTACTTC.

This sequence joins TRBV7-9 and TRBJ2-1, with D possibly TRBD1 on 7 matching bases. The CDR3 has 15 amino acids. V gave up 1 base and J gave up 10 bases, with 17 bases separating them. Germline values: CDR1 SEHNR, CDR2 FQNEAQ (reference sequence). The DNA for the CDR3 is TGTGCCAGCAGCTTAGGACAGGGAGGTACAATGGAGCAGTTCTTC. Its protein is CASSLGQGGTMEQFF.

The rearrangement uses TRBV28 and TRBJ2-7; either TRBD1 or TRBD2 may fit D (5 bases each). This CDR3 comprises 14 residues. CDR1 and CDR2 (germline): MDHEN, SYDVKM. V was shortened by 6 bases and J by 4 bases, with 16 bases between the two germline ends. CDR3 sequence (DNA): TGTGCCAGCAGCCTTGGGACGGTCCCTTACGAGCAGTACTTC. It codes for CASSLGTVPYEQYF.